This T cell receptor (beta chain) was retrieved from a study of cytomegalovirus exposure and HLA in healthy donors. The primer mix had 60 Vbeta and 13 Jbeta primers. Only in-frame clones appear in the TCRdb table, and some are missing; sequencing was by immunoSEQ multiplex PCR. The table has about 140,000 clones, 73% seen once. Looked up from germline, CDR1 is LNHDA and CDR2 is SQIVND (reference sequence). CDR3 length: 13 residues. The V gene lost 3 bases and the J gene lost 1 base, with 6 bases spanning the gap. This clonotype was sampled from a human donor in good health. The sequenced sample consisted of PBMCs. The J gene is TRBJ2-5, the V gene TRBV19; D not certain. In nucleotides, the CDR3 is TGTGCCAGTAGTATTACTGGCCAAGAGACCCAGTACTTC. It specifies CASSITGQETQYF.